This TCR beta chain was profiled in a study of cytomegalovirus exposure and HLA in healthy donors (TCRdb year 2017). In the study overall: According to a later analysis, one platform produced both the approximately 110 validation repertoires and the 620 or so repertoires of the first cohort. The study aimed to test whether cataloging public T cell receptors could reveal signatures of past pathogen exposure. The study combined high-throughput TCR immunosequencing, statistical association of individual TCRs with disease status, and machine learning to predict cytomegalovirus infection status. Besides the first cohort of more than 650 subjects, a separate validation cohort made up of over a hundred different subjects was used.

Overall results and qualifications from the work: In a later analysis, TCRs clustered in the first cohort were found to also tend to co-occur in the 130 or so validation repertoires, with approximately 93% of cluster scores above 0. In vitro tests confirmed that a few of the cytomegalovirus-associated TCR beta chains recognize cytomegalovirus antigens. The authors suggested that the approach could potentially be extended to other disease states and immunological phenotypes. Most TCR sequences were observed very rarely across donors, whereas some public TCRs were present in many individuals. The classifier was reported to diagnose cytomegalovirus status with high specificity and sensitivity in both the original and validation cohorts. The validation cohort had no HLA typing available for a later analysis, so co-occurrence within that cohort was assessed over all 130 or so repertoires. The study gave a list of more than 150 TCR beta chains associated with cytomegalovirus.

Library generation was performed with the immunoSEQ multiplex PCR assay. In the paper's pipeline: A statistical classification framework was developed to diagnose cytomegalovirus status using the catalog of TCR beta chain sequences. TCRdb stores this immuneACCESS table with in-frame sequences only. Part of the clones is absent; in the studies checked, under half of the shortfall reflects unresolved V genes, and no reason is known for the rest. V, J and clone size derive from that table, while D and trimming were established from the DNA sequence. For this sample there are about 130,000 clones; approximately 84% appear just once. Of the sample, approximately 30% falls within the top ten clones. Donors formed part of the validation cohort, which comprised 120 subjects and was distinct from the first cohort of under 750 subjects. This clone was found many times. Which antigen it targets is not known. No quality values exist for individual bases; no much larger clone is one base distant. The sample holds other DNA sequences that translate to the same CDR3.

Sequences MNHEY (CDR1) and SVGAGI (CDR2) are obtained from the germline V gene. V is trimmed back by 0 bases and J by 0 bases, and the junction contains 0 bases that no gene match accounts for. The CDR3 starts with the cysteine, ends with the phenylalanine, and has 15 residues. This entry keeps only the CDR3 DNA: 45 bases, framed from base 1. The sequence was obtained from a man under 40 in good health and CMV-seropositive. The sequence is built from TRBV6-5 and TRBJ2-7, with 9 bases aligning to TRBD2. The sequenced sample consisted of PBMCs. The DNA is as follows: TGTGCCAGCAGTTACTCTAGCGGGAGCTCCTACGAGCAGTACTTC. Translated, it reads CASSYSSGSSYEQYF.